The next 14 T cell receptor beta chains were all read from a single sample in a study of CD8 T cells in ankylosing spondylitis. TCRdb re-derived calls from the 5' RACE reads in MiXCR, one entry per CDR3 protein. Altogether some 840,000 distinct CDR3 sequences are present, over 9.5% being singletons, with the ten largest covering approximately 0.5%. Broader study findings: Blood of patients with ankylosing spondylitis appeared to be characterized by a TCR beta motif of eight highly homologous variants.

These TCRs are of unknown antigen specificity. Sample: blood, either unsorted or a sorted T cell fraction (not recorded which). All receptors derive from a male donor with ankylosing spondylitis.

This clonotype was recorded a few times. The rearrangement uses TRBV27 and TRBJ1-6; a weak D match, TRBD1 (6 bases). This CDR3 has 16 amino acids. Germline-derived CDR1 and CDR2 are MNHEY and SMNVEV (reference sequence). V gave up 3 bases and J gave up 4 bases, with 13 bases separating them. CDR3 nucleotides: TGTGCCAGCAGTTTGGGACGACAGGAATATAATTCACCCCTCCACTTT. Translation: CASSLGRQEYNSPLHF.

This clonotype was detected ten times or more. V and J are TRBV6-5 and TRBJ1-1; possibly TRBD1 for D (5 bases). The CDR3 is made up of 11 amino acids. V was pared by 2 bases and J by 8 bases, with 6 bases between. Germline V CDR1 and CDR2: MNHEY, SVGAGI. The CDR3 DNA is TGTGCCAGCAGTTACGGGGGGGAAGCTTTCTTT. Translation: CASSYGGEAFF.

This clonotype was seen many times. The chain uses TRBV20-1 and TRBJ2-3; D uncertain. The CDR3 spans 14 residues. Germline-derived CDR1 and CDR2 are DFQATT and SNEGSKA (reference sequence). Between the trimmed V and J ends, which lost 2 bases and 0 bases, there was a span of 9 bases. The CDR3 reads CSARNYQSTDTQYF. CDR3 bases: TGCAGTGCTAGAAACTACCAAAGCACAGATACGCAGTATTTT.

The chain is built from TRBV12-3 or TRBV12-4 and TRBJ2-1, with D perhaps TRBD1 or TRBD2 (6 bases each). The CDR3 consists of 13 residues. Trimming took 8 bases from V and 10 from J, leaving 18 bases between them. The CDR3 sequence is CASHFQRRGEQFF. In DNA, the CDR3 is TGTGCCAGCCATTTCCAGAGGAGGGGGGAGCAGTTCTTC.

This clonotype was counted between two and nine times. The chain is built from TRBV4-3 and TRBJ2-3; 7 bases are a match to TRBD1. Trimming at V came to 1 base and at J to 3 bases, leaving 4 bases not matched to a gene. The CDR3 sequence is 15 residues long. The germline gives CDR1 LGHNA, CDR2 YSLEER. The CDR3 sequence: CASSQGPDRTDTQYF. CDR3 bases: TGCGCCAGCAGCCAAGGGCCGGACAGGACAGATACGCAGTATTTT.

This clonotype was detected a few times. V gene TRBV5-1 combines with J gene TRBJ1-2; D is ambiguous. Trimming stripped 7 bases from V and 9 bases from J, with 22 bases between. The CDR3 totals 14 residues. Germline lookup yields CDR1 SGHRS and CDR2 YFSETQ. CDR3 in amino acids: CASVEHPGIGSYTF. CDR3 bases: TGCGCCAGCGTAGAGCATCCGGGAATAGGAAGCTACACCTTC. Based on the CDR3 plus reference TRBV5-1 and TRBJ1-2, the full variable domain is KAGVTQTPRYLIKTRGQQVTLSCSPISGHRSVSWYQQTPGQGLQFLFEYFSETQRNKGNFPGRFSGRQFSNSRSEMNVSTLELGDSALYLCASVEHPGIGSYTFGSGTRLTVV.

The chain employs TRBV2 and TRBJ1-6; 7 bases are shared with TRBD1. V was pared by 10 bases and J by 5 bases, with 5 bases of the junction left unmatched. Germline CDR1 reads SNHLY; CDR2 reads FYNNEI. The CDR3 is made up of 13 amino acids. CDR3 nucleotide sequence: TGTGCCACCGCGGGACAGAATAATTCACCCCTCCACTTT. Amino acid sequence: CATAGQNNSPLHF.

In this sample, this clonotype turned up a few times. This chain uses TRBV20-1 with TRBJ2-3; D possibly matches TRBD1 or TRBD2 (5 bases each). The CDR3 consists of 13 residues. Per germline, CDR1 DFQATT and CDR2 SNEGSKA (reference sequence). V shed 6 bases and J shed 3 bases, with 13 bases lying between them. The CDR3 DNA sequence: TGCAGTGCCGAGAGGGGTTGGACAGATACGCAGTATTTT. Protein sequence: CSAERGWTDTQYF.

The chain links TRBV20-1 to TRBJ2-1, with D possibly matching TRBD2 (6 bases). CDR1 is DFQATT and CDR2 is SNEGSKA in the germline V gene (reference sequence). With 4 bases removed from V and 4 bases from J, the gap between germline ends came to 14 bases. This CDR3 region has 14 residues. The CDR3 loop reads CSATLLTRYNEQFF. The CDR3 DNA follows: TGCAGTGCTACTCTCTTGACTAGATACAATGAGCAGTTCTTC.

This chain joins TRBV25-1 and TRBJ1-1; D unclear. There are 13 residues in the CDR3. V lost 2 bases, J lost 5 bases, and 9 bases lay in between. Germline lookup yields CDR1 MGHDK and CDR2 SYGVNS. The CDR3 region is CASSELGGTEAFF. CDR3 coding DNA: TGTGCCAGCAGTGAACTGGGAGGGACTGAAGCTTTCTTT.

This clonotype was seen more than once but under ten times. The chain recombines TRBV6-2 or TRBV6-3 with TRBJ2-5, with 9 bases that match TRBD2. After removal of 4 bases from V and 1 base from J, the junction contained 4 bases not matched to a gene. Germline V gene sequence: CDR1 MNHEY, CDR2 SVGEGT. CDR3 length: 15 residues. The CDR3 region has the DNA TGTGCCAGCAGTTTCCTAGCGGGGATCCAAGAGACCCAGTACTTC. Protein: CASSFLAGIQETQYF.

This clonotype was seen only a few times. The chain employs TRBV10-2 and TRBJ1-1; D uncertain. The CDR3 runs 19 residues. Germline CDR1 WSHSY, CDR2 SAAADI. Trimming stripped 2 bases from V and 0 bases from J, with 22 bases between. CDR3 loop: CASSEKLARRIAMNTEAFF. The CDR3 nucleotides are TGCGCCAGCAGTGAGAAGTTAGCGCGGCGGATTGCGATGAACACTGAAGCTTTCTTT.

This chain connects TRBV24-1 to TRBJ2-1; the D gene is possibly TRBD1 (6 bases). Germline V gene sequence: CDR1 KGHDR, CDR2 SFDVKD. V was clipped by 5 bases and J by 7 bases, with 14 bases between them. The CDR3 is 14 amino acids. CDR3 amino acids: CATSGLQGRNEQFF. CDR3 nucleotide sequence: TGTGCCACCAGTGGCCTACAGGGTCGGAATGAGCAGTTCTTC.

The V and J genes are TRBV6-1 and TRBJ2-1; D gene ambiguous. V lost 4 bases to trimming and J lost 2 bases, with 18 bases between them. The CDR3 contains 17 residues. Germline V gene sequence: CDR1 MNHNS, CDR2 SASEGT. Here the CDR3 DNA reads TGTGCCAGCAGTGCCTTGTACCGGACGGATCCCTACAATGAGCAGTTCTTC. It codes for CASSALYRTDPYNEQFF.